This note documents a single T cell receptor beta chain sequence. The antigen is not known. TCR beta cDNA libraries included unique molecular identifiers. TCRdb called the PCR reads again in MiXCR, with one record for every CDR3 protein. This table holds about 180,000 distinct CDR3 sequences, 25% to 35% found once. This entry comes from a study of post-analysis software for immune sequencing data. The study's findings and limits: TRBV5-6, TRBV5-1 and TRBV20-1 belonged to a set of roughly five TRBV segments that were more frequent in patients than controls.

Germline CDR1 reads SNHLY; CDR2 reads FYNNEI. This CDR3 spans 19 amino acids. Losses at the gene ends were 7 bases for V and 4 bases for J; bases not matched to a gene: 17. This rearrangement joins TRBV2 to TRBJ2-1; 12 bases map to TRBD2. This TCR was sampled from a girl aged 10 to 17 with multiple sclerosis. Material: blood. The CDR3 region has the DNA TGTGCCAGCAAACGGCAGGACAGGGCCCTAGCGGGAGGGTACAATGAGCAGTTCTTC. Translation: CASKRQDRALAGGYNEQFF. Using reference TRBV2 and TRBJ2-1 for the parts outside the CDR3, the full variable domain is EPEVTQTPSHQVTQMGQEVILRCVPISNHLYFYWYRQILGQKVEFLVSFYNNEISEKSEIFDDQFSVERPDGSNFTLKIRSTKLEDSAMYFCASKRQDRALAGGYNEQFFGPGTRLTVL.